These 32 T cell receptor beta chains came from one sample sequenced in a study of CD8+ T cells in alopecia areata (dated by TCRdb to the late 2010s). The sample's time point label, decoded: about four weeks on oral tofacitinib. The treatment or condition label corresponds to: oral pan-JAK inhibitor, 5-10 mg twice daily. The library was generated by the immunoSEQ multiplex PCR assay. To provide template for TCR sequencing, every sample had RNA extracted and reverse transcribed into cDNA. TCRdb re-hosts the immuneACCESS table, in-frame sequences only. Its copies lack some clones; in the studies checked, an unresolved V gene accounts for under half of them, and the cause for the rest is not known. The sample table lists approximately 200,000 clones, 45% to 75% of them with a count of one. The ten largest clonotypes hold 3.3% of the sample. The sample here was CD4+ T cells sorted from blood, taken at week 4, from a patient treated with tofacitinib. These receptor sequences come from a human donor with alopecia areata.

In this sample, this clone turned up a few times. The chain couples TRBV29-1 to TRBJ2-3; TRBD2 matches at 15 bases. With V trimmed by 1 base and J by 10 bases, 9 bases remained unmatched. This CDR3 contains 16 residues. Germline V gene sequence: CDR1 SQVTM, CDR2 ANQGSEA. The CDR3 loop reads CSVEGTSGGAVGAQYF. The DNA of the CDR3 is TGCAGCGTTGAAGGGACTAGCGGGGGGGCCGTTGGTGCGCAGTATTTT.

The chain combines TRBV5-4 with TRBJ1-5; D is unclear. The ends were cut back, 0 bases at V and 0 bases at J, with 7 bases in the middle. This CDR3 comprises 15 residues. Germline-derived CDR1 and CDR2 are SGHNT and YYREEE (reference sequence). The CDR3 sequence is CASSLDGNSNQPQHF. CDR3 DNA sequence: TGTGCCAGCAGCTTGGACGGGAATAGCAATCAGCCCCAGCATTTT. The full variable domain, in which reference TRBV5-4 and TRBJ1-5 provide the parts outside the CDR3, is ETGVTQSPTHLIKTRGQQVTLRCSSQSGHNTVSWYQQALGQGPQFIFQYYREEENGRGNFPPRFSGLQFPNYSSELNVNALELDDSALYLCASSLDGNSNQPQHFGDGTRLSIL.

This clone has more than one count but fewer than ten. CDR3 loop: CASSRPGQLQETQYF. As DNA, the CDR3 is TGCGCCAGCAGCCGACCGGGACAGCTTCAAGAGACCCAGTACTTC. The genes are TRBV5-1 and TRBJ2-5; 7 bases line up with TRBD1. Germline V gene data show CDR1 as SGHRS and CDR2 as YFSETQ. The CDR3 contains 15 residues. The V segment lost 4 bases and the J segment 2 bases; nucleotides outside the gene matches: 8.

This clone was counted a few times. This chain uses TRBV29-1 with TRBJ2-1, with 8 bases lining up with TRBD1. Germline CDR1 reads SQVTM; CDR2 reads ANQGSEA. The CDR3 covers 14 residues. V trimming: 7 bases; J trimming: 5 bases; junction bases outside the gene matches: 10. The CDR3 bases are TGCAGCGCCGAAGGAGGACAGGGTAACAATGAGCAGTTCTTC. Residues: CSAEGGQGNNEQFF.

There are a few counts of this clone. The rearrangement uses TRBV7-2 and TRBJ2-1; no clear D gene. Germline V lookup: CDR1 SGHTA, CDR2 FQGNSA. V was pared by 5 bases and J by 7 bases, with 15 bases between. CDR3 length: 14 residues. The CDR3 loop is CASSPTLGRNEQFF. CDR3 in DNA: TGTGCCAGCAGCCCGACTCTGGGAAGGAATGAGCAGTTCTTC.

The J gene is TRBJ1-4, the V gene TRBV4-1; D call uncertain. The ends were cut back, 2 bases at V and 8 bases at J, with 9 bases in the middle. CDR3 size: 13 residues. Per the germline V gene, CDR1 is MGHRA and CDR2 is YSYEKL. DNA for the CDR3: TGCGCCAGCAGCCAACCCCAGGCAGAAAAACTGTTTTTT. Its protein product is CASSQPQAEKLFF.

The J gene is TRBJ2-5, the V gene TRBV27; TRBD2 matches 11 bases. Germline loops: CDR1 MNHEY, CDR2 SMNVEV (reference sequence). V trimming: 3 bases; J trimming: 7 bases; junction bases outside the gene matches: 13. The CDR3 length is 17 residues. CDR3: CASSFGLAGFSVGTQYF. The CDR3, as DNA: TGTGCCAGCAGTTTCGGACTAGCGGGCTTTTCTGTGGGGACCCAGTACTTC.

In its sample, this clone was seen once. The chain links TRBV27 to TRBJ2-3; 8 nucleotides agree with TRBD2. V gave up 6 bases and J gave up 0 bases; unmatched junction bases: 8. The CDR3 spans 16 residues. Germline CDR1 reads MNHEY; CDR2 reads SMNVEV (reference sequence). The CDR3 loop is CASRLYSGGSTDTQYF. The CDR3 DNA is TGTGCCAGCAGGCTATACAGCGGGGGTAGCACAGATACGCAGTATTTT.

V is TRBV5-4 and J is TRBJ2-7, with D perhaps given as TRBD1 or TRBD2 (5 bases each). Deletions cut 3 bases from V and 3 bases from J, with 13 bases between. This CDR3 is built from 14 residues. Germline V gene data show CDR1 as SGHNT and CDR2 as YYREEE (reference sequence). The CDR3 loop is CASSSRDRDYEQYF. For the CDR3, the DNA is TGTGCCAGCAGCTCCCGGGACCGGGACTACGAGCAGTACTTC.

This chain links TRBV7-2 with TRBJ2-5; D is uncertain. Germline CDR1 is SGHTA and CDR2 is FQGNSA. The CDR3 has 15 residues. V was shortened by 7 bases and J by 3 bases, with 18 bases between the two germline ends. CDR3 amino acids: CASTPRRTPEETQYF. Here the CDR3 DNA reads TGTGCCAGCACCCCAAGGCGTACCCCTGAAGAGACCCAGTACTTC.

This chain uses TRBV15 with TRBJ1-5; TRBD1 agrees at 8 bases. V was clipped by 7 bases and J by 5 bases; unmatched bases: 4. The CDR3 is made up of 13 amino acids. CDR1 and CDR2 (germline): LNHNV, YYDKDF (reference sequence). For the CDR3, the DNA is TGTGCCACCACTCCGACAGGGGATCAGCCCCAGCATTTT. The encoded protein is CATTPTGDQPQHF.

The table lists this clone with a few counts. The gene calls are TRBV29-1 and TRBJ1-2, with D unresolved. CDR1 is SQVTM, CDR2 ANQGSEA, per germline. The CDR3 totals 12 residues. V was shortened by 4 bases and J by 8 bases, with 14 bases between the two germline ends. The CDR3 is CSVVDTESGYTF. The CDR3 DNA reads TGCAGCGTTGTCGACACGGAGAGCGGCTACACCTTC. Filled out from reference TRBV29-1 and TRBJ1-2, the complete variable domain reads SAVISQKPSRDICQRGTSLTIQCQVDSQVTMMFWYRQQPGQSLTLIATANQGSEATYESGFVIDKFPISRPNLTFSTLTVSNMSPEDSSIYLCSVVDTESGYTFGSGTRLTVV.

V usage is TRBV13 and J usage is TRBJ2-3; D is unclear. Germline CDR1 is PRHDT and CDR2 is FYEKMQ (reference sequence). Trimming pared 4 bases from V and 9 bases from J, leaving 8 bases between. The CDR3 sequence is 11 residues long. This chain's CDR3 is CASSSLWTQYF. CDR3 DNA: TGTGCCAGCAGCTCCCTCTGGACGCAGTATTTT.

The genes are TRBV29-1 and TRBJ1-2; 7 bases align to TRBD1. With V trimmed by 4 bases and J by 4 bases, 6 bases remained unmatched. In germline, CDR1 is SQVTM, CDR2 ANQGSEA. This CDR3 spans 13 amino acids. CDR3: CSVGGGYLYGYTF. CDR3 DNA: TGCAGCGTTGGAGGGGGCTACCTCTATGGCTACACCTTC.

The chain couples TRBV29-1 to TRBJ2-5; no clear D gene. The CDR3 is 13 amino acids. Per germline, CDR1 SQVTM and CDR2 ANQGSEA. DNA of the CDR3: TGCGGGGTACGTGGCAGGACCCAAGAGACCCAGTACTTC. This encodes CGVRGRTQETQYF.

The chain is built from TRBV4-1 and TRBJ2-5; D remains unclear. CDR1 and CDR2 from the germline V gene are MGHRA and YSYEKL. V lost 1 base and J lost 7, with 13 bases in between. The CDR3 loop spans 14 amino acids. CDR3 sequence reads: CASSQGEGLGTQYF. The CDR3 nucleotides are TGCGCCAGCAGCCAAGGGGAAGGGTTGGGGACCCAGTACTTC.

This chain links TRBV10-3 with TRBJ2-1; D remains unclear. V shed 6 bases and J shed 3 bases, with 6 bases lying between them. CDR1 and CDR2 (germline): ENHRY, SYGVKD. The CDR3 sequence is 12 residues long. The CDR3 DNA is TGTGCCATCAGGGCTAGCTACAATGAGCAGTTCTTC. This sequence encodes CAIRASYNEQFF.

The V call is TRBV29-1, the J call TRBJ2-5; the D gene is possibly TRBD1 (6 bases). The ends were cut back, 6 bases at V and 2 bases at J, with 10 bases in the middle. Germline-derived CDR1 and CDR2 are SQVTM and ANQGSEA. There are 12 residues in the CDR3. DNA for the CDR3: TGCAGCGTGGGACACGTTCAAGAGACCCAGTACTTC. This translates into CSVGHVQETQYF.

In its sample, this clone was seen a few times. The CDR3 region has the DNA TGTGCCTGGAGCATCCGGTTGAACACTGAAGCTTTCTTT. Its translation is CAWSIRLNTEAFF. V and J are TRBV30 and TRBJ1-1, with D uncertain. CDR1 and CDR2 (germline): GTSNPN, SVGIG (reference sequence). Trimming removed 3 bases at V and 0 bases at J, with 8 bases between. This CDR3 is built from 13 residues.

V is TRBV11-2 and J is TRBJ2-5; 9 bases match TRBD2. The CDR3 extends over 15 amino acids. The V and J ends lost 6 bases and 3 bases, in that order; junction bases with no gene match: 8. CDR1 is SGHAT, CDR2 FQNNGV, per germline. CDR3 nucleotides: TGTGCCAGCAGTCTAAGGCTAGCGGGGAAAGAGACCCAGTACTTC. Its protein product is CASSLRLAGKETQYF. Full variable domain (rest looked up from reference TRBV11-2 and TRBJ2-5): EAGVAQSPRYKIIEKRQSVAFWCNPISGHATLYWYQQILGQGPKLLIQFQNNGVVDDSQLPKDRFSAERLKGVDSTLKIQPAKLEDSAVYLCASSLRLAGKETQYFGPGTRLLVL.

This clone was picked up a small number of times. V gene TRBV15 combines with J gene TRBJ1-1; TRBD1 might be the D (5 bases). CDR3 length equals 13 residues. Per the germline V gene, CDR1 is LNHNV and CDR2 is YYDKDF (reference sequence). V lost 0 bases to trimming and J lost 8 bases, with 10 bases between them. The DNA for the CDR3 is TGTGCCACCAGCAGAGATTACGAGGGGGAAGCTTTCTTT. Translating gives CATSRDYEGEAFF.

The V call is TRBV30, the J call TRBJ2-7; D remains ambiguous. V lost 3 bases and J lost 9, with 24 bases in between. Germline CDR1 reads GTSNPN; CDR2 reads SVGIG (reference sequence). The CDR3 runs 15 residues. As DNA, the CDR3 is TGTGCCTGGAGCCGATTCCGGGCCTCATTGAATGGGCAGTACTTC. Protein sequence: CAWSRFRASLNGQYF.

CDR3 sequence (DNA): TGCGCCAGCAGCCAACCGGGACAGGGTAGCAATCAGCCCCAGCATTTT. This codes for CASSQPGQGSNQPQHF. The chain carries TRBV4-1 and TRBJ1-5; TRBD1 matches at 9 bases. The germline gives CDR1 MGHRA, CDR2 YSYEKL. This CDR3 is 16 amino acids long. After removal of 2 bases from V and 0 bases from J, the junction contained 2 bases not matched to a gene.

This clone was counted only a few times. The genes are TRBV6-6 and TRBJ1-6, with D maybe TRBD1 (5 bases). V dropped 5 bases and J dropped 7 bases, with 15 bases sitting between them. This CDR3 spans 15 amino acids. Per germline, CDR1 MNHNY and CDR2 SVGAGI (reference sequence). The CDR3 nucleotides read TGTGCCAGCAGTAACCGGGACTCAAGCAATTCACCCCTCCACTTT. Residues: CASSNRDSSNSPLHF.

The rearrangement joins TRBV7-9 to TRBJ1-5; D is unresolved. CDR1 is SEHNR, CDR2 FQNEAQ, per germline (reference sequence). The CDR3 consists of 14 residues. V was cut by 5 bases and J by 0 bases, with 8 bases left in between. CDR3 sequence: CASSQDYSNQPQHF. CDR3 DNA: TGTGCCAGCAGCCAAGATTATAGCAATCAGCCCCAGCATTTT.

CDR3 protein: CASSLGGRSNTGELFF. In nucleotides, the CDR3 is TGTGCCAGCAGCCTCGGTGGACGATCGAACACCGGGGAGCTGTTTTTT. The V gene is TRBV7-2, the J gene TRBJ2-2; D unresolved. Trimming removed 5 bases from V and 0 bases from J, with 13 bases in between. Germline V gene sequence: CDR1 SGHTA, CDR2 FQGNSA. The CDR3 is made up of 16 amino acids.

This clone was recorded a few times. V gene TRBV14 combines with J gene TRBJ2-1; 7 bases agree with TRBD1. The CDR3 is made up of 15 amino acids. Trimming at V came to 4 bases and at J to 2 bases, leaving 5 bases not matched to a gene. Per the germline V gene, CDR1 is SGHDN and CDR2 is FVKESK. This chain's CDR3 is CASSPTGIPYNEQFF. CDR3 DNA sequence: TGTGCCAGCAGCCCGACAGGGATTCCCTACAATGAGCAGTTCTTC. Looking up the rest from reference TRBV14 and TRBJ2-1 gives the full variable domain: EAGVTQFPSHSVIEKGQTVTLRCDPISGHDNLYWYRRVMGKEIKFLLHFVKESKQDESGMPNNRFLAERTGGTYSTLKVQPAELEDSGVYFCASSPTGIPYNEQFFGPGTRLTVL.

The chain links TRBV30 to TRBJ2-3, with TRBD2 as a possible D gene (5 bases). The ends were cut back, 0 bases at V and 5 bases at J, with 12 bases in the middle. Per germline, CDR1 GTSNPN and CDR2 SVGIG (reference sequence). The CDR3 totals 14 residues. As DNA, the CDR3 is TGTGCCTGGAGTGTACGAGGCGGAGGAGATACGCAGTATTTT. Translating it yields CAWSVRGGGDTQYF. The complete variable domain, with remaining parts taken from reference TRBV30 and TRBJ2-3, reads SQTIHQWPATLVQPVGSPLSLECTVEGTSNPNLYWYRQAAGRGLQLLFYSVGIGQISSEVPQNLSASRPQDRQFILSSKKLLLSDSGFYLCAWSVRGGGDTQYFGPGTRLTVL.

V usage is TRBV4-1 and J usage is TRBJ1-5; possible D gene TRBD1, 6 bases. Germline loops: CDR1 MGHRA, CDR2 YSYEKL. The V end lost 4 bases, the J end lost 3 bases, and 16 bases lay between the germline ends. The CDR3 is 16 amino acids. DNA for the CDR3: TGCGCCAGCAGCCGCCGACAGGCAGGGGCCAATCAGCCCCAGCATTTT. Its translation is CASSRRQAGANQPQHF.

The chain is built from TRBV7-8 and TRBJ1-2; D is unresolved. Per germline, CDR1 SGHVS and CDR2 FQNEAQ. Trimming took 2 bases from V and 8 from J, leaving 12 bases between them. This CDR3 is built from 13 residues. The CDR3 region has the DNA TGTGCCAGCAGCTTAAGAGCGGCCTCCGGCTACACCTTC. It encodes CASSLRAASGYTF.

This chain connects TRBV7-2 to TRBJ1-5, with a possible D match to TRBD1 (5 bases). The length of the CDR3 is 15 residues. The germline V and J ends were trimmed by 6 bases and 0 bases, with 12 bases remaining between them. The germline V gene encodes CDR1 SGHTA and CDR2 FQGNSA. The CDR3 DNA is TGTGCCAGCAGAGCCGGGGGATATAGCAATCAGCCCCAGCATTTT. This translates into CASRAGGYSNQPQHF.

The chain employs TRBV5-8 and TRBJ1-5; TRBD1 matches at 8 bases. V trimming: 0 bases; J trimming: 3 bases; junction bases outside the gene matches: 2. Germline V gene sequence: CDR1 SGHTS, CDR2 YDEGEE. The CDR3 runs to 15 residues. Here the CDR3 DNA reads TGTGCCAGCAGCTTGGGGACAGGGTACAATCAGCCCCAGCATTTT. Its protein product is CASSLGTGYNQPQHF.